This passage covers 29 T cell receptor beta chains from one sample sequenced in a study of blood T cell repertoires in COVID-19 (dated by TCRdb to the early 2020s). The method behind the library was the immunoSEQ multiplex PCR assay. The table comes from immuneACCESS by way of TCRdb, which keeps in-frame sequences with V and J called. Part of the clones is missing from these tables; in studies checked, under half for an unresolved V gene and the rest for unknown reasons. This sample holds approximately 190,000 clones; about four fifths were observed only once. Clones ranked in the top ten supply 4.5% to 5.5% of the sample. The sequenced material came from peripheral blood. These receptors originate from a woman in her 70s with active or convalescent COVID-19.

The chain combines TRBV19 with TRBJ2-7; 11 bases fit TRBD2. The CDR3 spans 15 residues. The junction had 4 bases not matched to a gene; V was cut back by 4 bases and J by 2 bases. Germline V gene lookup returns CDR1 LNHDA and CDR2 SQIVND (reference sequence). The CDR3 is CASSRGTSGAYEQYF. CDR3 DNA: TGTGCCAGTAGTAGGGGGACTAGCGGTGCCTACGAGCAGTACTTC.

The chain carries TRBV7-9 and TRBJ1-1, with 7 bases lining up with TRBD1. The germline CDR1 and CDR2 sequences are SEHNR and FQNEAQ (reference sequence). This CDR3 is built from 13 residues. V dropped 11 bases and J dropped 0; count of bases not matched to a gene: 6. Here the CDR3 reads CADAGTVNTEAFF. CDR3 coding DNA: TGTGCCGACGCCGGGACAGTGAACACTGAAGCTTTCTTT.

The rearrangement uses TRBV6-5 and TRBJ1-1; the D is unclear. The V and J ends lost 8 bases and 0 bases respectively, with 13 bases between them. Germline CDR1 is MNHEY and CDR2 is SVGAGI. The CDR3 spans 14 residues. Here the CDR3 reads CASSNTIMNTEAFF. The CDR3 nucleotides read TGTGCCAGCTCAAATACTATCATGAACACTGAAGCTTTCTTT.

The J gene is TRBJ2-3, the V gene TRBV28; TRBD2 might be the D (5 bases). V lost 5 bases to trimming and J lost 6 bases, with 15 bases between them. This CDR3 has 14 amino acids. The germline V gene has CDR1 MDHEN and CDR2 SYDVKM. CDR3 sequence: CASSLLSGKDTQYF. CDR3 DNA: TGTGCCAGCAGTCTCCTCAGCGGTAAGGATACGCAGTATTTT.

The rearrangement links TRBV7-8 to TRBJ2-7, with 9 bases identical to TRBD2. Germline loops: CDR1 SGHVS, CDR2 FQNEAQ. V lost 1 base and J lost 2; bases outside the gene matches: 0. The CDR3 length is 14 residues. The CDR3 nucleotides read TGTGCCAGCAGCTTAGGACTAGCGGCCTACGAGCAGTACTTC. As protein: CASSLGLAAYEQYF.

The V and J genes are TRBV7-2 and TRBJ1-1; 7 bases align to TRBD1. This CDR3 is built from 15 residues. V was pared by 5 bases and J by 2 bases, with 8 bases of the junction left unmatched. Germline lookup yields CDR1 SGHTA and CDR2 FQGNSA. The CDR3 sequence: CASSVRQGPNTEAFF. DNA of the CDR3: TGTGCCAGCAGCGTTCGACAGGGCCCCAACACTGAAGCTTTCTTT.

The V and J genes are TRBV5-3 and TRBJ2-7, with 12 bases aligning to TRBD2. TRBV5-3 is classed as an ORF, of uncertain function. Trimming at V came to 2 bases and at J to 1 base, leaving 4 bases not matched to a gene. This CDR3 has 16 residues. The CDR3 spells CARSFGLAGWSYEQYF. As DNA, the CDR3 is TGTGCCAGAAGCTTTGGACTAGCGGGATGGTCCTACGAGCAGTACTTC.

V gene TRBV19 combines with J gene TRBJ2-1; 14 bases map to TRBD2. The V gene end was trimmed by 5 bases and the J gene end by 4 bases; junction bases not matched to a gene: 7. The CDR3 length is 17 residues. Per the germline V gene, CDR1 is LNHDA and CDR2 is SQIVND (reference sequence). The CDR3 loop reads CASSDLGTSGGYNEQFF. The CDR3 coding sequence is TGTGCCAGTAGTGACCTCGGGACTAGCGGGGGTTACAATGAGCAGTTCTTC. Combining the CDR3 with reference TRBV19 and TRBJ2-1 gives the whole variable domain DGGITQSPKYLFRKEGQNVTLSCEQNLNHDAMYWYRQDPGQGLRLIYYSQIVNDFQKGDIAEGYSVSREKKESFPLTVTSAQKNPTAFYLCASSDLGTSGGYNEQFFGPGTRLTVL.

The rearrangement links TRBV6-2 or TRBV6-3 to TRBJ2-6, with 10 positions matching TRBD1. Germline CDR1 MNHEY, CDR2 SVGEGT. V lost 2 bases to trimming and J lost 0 bases; unmatched junction nucleotides: 4. The CDR3 runs 18 residues. The CDR3 region is CASSYLGQGSSGANVLTF. The CDR3 region has the DNA TGTGCCAGCAGTTACCTGGGACAGGGGAGCTCTGGGGCCAACGTCCTGACTTTC.

The chain uses TRBV28 and TRBJ1-2, with TRBD1 matching over 7 bases. With 6 bases clipped from V and 3 bases from J, the junction kept 4 bases outside the gene matches. Germline V gives CDR1 MDHEN, CDR2 SYDVKM. This CDR3 is built from 13 residues. CDR3: CASSGTVDYGYTF. CDR3 DNA sequence: TGTGCCAGCAGCGGGACAGTTGACTATGGCTACACCTTC.

This chain uses TRBV3-1 (or the pseudogene TRBV3-2) with TRBJ1-3; 7 bases map to TRBD1. Unmatched junction bases numbered 8, after V lost 3 bases and J lost 0 bases. This CDR3 is 17 amino acids long. Germline V gene lookup returns CDR1 LGHDT and CDR2 YNNKEL (reference sequence). The CDR3 region is CASSHAPGQSSGNTIYF. CDR3 coding DNA: TGTGCCAGCAGCCATGCCCCGGGACAGTCCTCTGGAAACACCATATATTTT.

The chain employs TRBV5-1 and TRBJ2-3, with 8 bases fitting TRBD1. There are 14 residues in the CDR3. Unmatched junction bases numbered 5, after V lost 7 bases and J lost 1 base. Per germline, CDR1 SGHRS and CDR2 YFSETQ. The CDR3 DNA follows: TGCGCCAGCGAGCCGACAGGGGGCACAGATACGCAGTATTTT. Translating gives CASEPTGGTDTQYF.

V gene TRBV10-3 combines with J gene TRBJ2-7, with D possibly being TRBD1 (5 bases). The germline V gene has CDR1 ENHRY and CDR2 SYGVKD. Trimming shortened V by 2 bases and J by 2 bases, and 16 bases separated the two germline ends. The CDR3 is made up of 16 amino acids. The CDR3 coding sequence is TGTGCCATCAGTGAGGTGCAGGGTCCGAAGCCCTACGAGCAGTACTTC. This translates into CAISEVQGPKPYEQYF.

This chain joins TRBV19 and TRBJ2-4, with 10 bases matching TRBD2. V was pared by 6 bases and J by 15 bases, with 8 bases of the junction left unmatched. CDR1 and CDR2 (germline): LNHDA, SQIVND (reference sequence). The CDR3 consists of 12 residues. CDR3 in amino acids: CASRTGTSEMYF. The CDR3 region has the DNA TGTGCCAGTAGGACCGGGACTAGCGAAATGTACTTC.

The chain recombines TRBV30 with TRBJ2-3, with TRBD2 matching 9 bases. Germline V gives CDR1 GTSNPN, CDR2 SVGIG (reference sequence). The CDR3 has 18 amino acids. V dropped 2 bases and J dropped 6; count of bases not matched to a gene: 18. CDR3: CAWSRGGWLAGEGDTQYF. The CDR3 DNA sequence: TGTGCCTGGAGTAGGGGGGGTTGGTTAGCGGGAGAAGGGGATACGCAGTATTTT.

The J gene is TRBJ2-2, the V gene TRBV5-1; D gene uncertain. CDR1 and CDR2 from the germline V gene are SGHRS and YFSETQ. The CDR3 loop spans 14 amino acids. Between the trimmed V and J ends, which lost 0 bases and 3 bases, there was a span of 6 bases. This CDR3 is CASSLAPDTGELFF. The CDR3 DNA reads as TGCGCCAGCAGCTTGGCCCCCGACACCGGGGAGCTGTTTTTT.

The V and J genes are TRBV30 and TRBJ2-1; possibly TRBD2 for D (5 bases). Between the trimmed V and J ends, which lost 8 bases and 4 bases, there was a span of 12 bases. Germline CDR1 and CDR2: GTSNPN and SVGIG (reference sequence). The CDR3 extends over 12 amino acids. CDR3 sequence (DNA): TGTGCCCGGGGTAAACAGTACAATGAGCAGTTCTTC. Translating gives CARGKQYNEQFF. Drawing the rest from reference TRBV30 and TRBJ2-1, the complete variable domain is SQTIHQWPATLVQPVGSPLSLECTVEGTSNPNLYWYRQAAGRGLQLLFYSVGIGQISSEVPQNLSASRPQDRQFILSSKKLLLSDSGFYLCARGKQYNEQFFGPGTRLTVL.

V usage is TRBV5-4 and J usage is TRBJ2-1; TRBD1 aligns across 10 bases. Germline V lookup: CDR1 SGHNT, CDR2 YYREEE (reference sequence). J was trimmed by 6 bases and V by 2 bases; bases with no gene match: 5. The CDR3 runs to 15 residues. The CDR3 loop reads CASSLSGTGVNEQFF. CDR3 sequence (DNA): TGTGCCAGCAGCTTATCGGGGACAGGGGTCAATGAGCAGTTCTTC. The whole variable domain, remainder taken from reference TRBV5-4 and TRBJ2-1, is ETGVTQSPTHLIKTRGQQVTLRCSSQSGHNTVSWYQQALGQGPQFIFQYYREEENGRGNFPPRFSGLQFPNYSSELNVNALELDDSALYLCASSLSGTGVNEQFFGPGTRLTVL.

The CDR3 spells CASSRAGGGSYEQYF. The CDR3 DNA sequence: TGTGCCAGCAGCCGCGCGGGGGGAGGGTCCTACGAGCAGTACTTC. The chain couples TRBV27 to TRBJ2-7, with 8 bases fitting TRBD2. The junction had 8 bases not matched to a gene; V was cut back by 6 bases and J by 1 base. Germline lookup yields CDR1 MNHEY and CDR2 SMNVEV (reference sequence). The CDR3 has 15 amino acids.

The CDR3 is CASSRPGEETQYF. The CDR3 coding sequence is TGTGCCAGCAGTCGACCGGGGGAAGAGACCCAGTACTTC. V gene TRBV28 combines with J gene TRBJ2-5, with a weak D call TRBD2 (6 bases). CDR3 length equals 13 residues. V dropped 5 bases and J dropped 3 bases, with 10 bases sitting between them. Germline CDR1 reads MDHEN; CDR2 reads SYDVKM. The full variable domain, in which reference TRBV28 and TRBJ2-5 provide the parts outside the CDR3, is DVKVTQSSRYLVKRTGEKVFLECVQDMDHENMFWYRQDPGLGLRLIYFSYDVKMKEKGDIPEGYSVSREKKERFSLILESASTNQTSMYLCASSRPGEETQYFGPGTRLLVL.

This chain connects TRBV3-1 (or the pseudogene TRBV3-2) to TRBJ2-1; 11 bases fit TRBD2. Germline V CDR1 and CDR2: LGHDT, YNNKEL (reference sequence). V shed 2 bases and J 7 bases; nucleotides not matched to a gene: 1. CDR3 length equals 14 residues. DNA of the CDR3: TGTGCCAGCAGCCAACTAGCGGGAGGAAATGAGCAGTTCTTC. It translates to CASSQLAGGNEQFF.

This chain joins TRBV2 and TRBJ1-6, with TRBD1 identical over 7 bases. There are 19 residues in the CDR3. Germline V CDR1 and CDR2: SNHLY, FYNNEI. V gave up 7 bases and J gave up 0 bases; unmatched junction bases: 15. CDR3 in DNA: TGTGCCAGCACCAGTACAGGGGTCGGGGGCAGCTCCTATAATTCACCCCTCCACTTT. It encodes CASTSTGVGGSSYNSPLHF.

V usage is TRBV28 and J usage is TRBJ1-1, with TRBD1 as a possible D gene (6 bases). V was shortened by 2 bases and J by 6 bases, with 10 bases between the two germline ends. The CDR3 has 13 amino acids. CDR1 is MDHEN and CDR2 is SYDVKM in the germline V gene. The DNA for the CDR3 is TGTGCCAGCAGTTTAGGGGGCTTGGCTGAAGCTTTCTTT. Its protein product is CASSLGGLAEAFF. The whole variable domain, remainder taken from reference TRBV28 and TRBJ1-1, is DVKVTQSSRYLVKRTGEKVFLECVQDMDHENMFWYRQDPGLGLRLIYFSYDVKMKEKGDIPEGYSVSREKKERFSLILESASTNQTSMYLCASSLGGLAEAFFGQGTRLTVV.

This clone was seen only a few times. This chain joins TRBV18 and TRBJ1-1; the D gene is possibly TRBD1 (6 bases). Trimming removed 2 bases at V and 3 bases at J, with 16 bases between. CDR1 KGHSH and CDR2 LQKENI come from the germline V gene. This CDR3 spans 16 amino acids. CDR3 amino acids: CASSPASDRRDTEAFF. For the CDR3, the DNA is TGTGCCAGCTCACCAGCGTCCGACAGGAGAGACACTGAAGCTTTCTTT.

The V call is TRBV11-2, the J call TRBJ1-3, with TRBD1 matching 8 bases. The V gene end was trimmed by 5 bases and the J gene end by 2 bases; junction bases not matched to a gene: 2. The CDR3 runs to 14 residues. Germline V gene lookup returns CDR1 SGHAT and CDR2 FQNNGV. CDR3 protein: CASSLTGAGNTIYF. CDR3 DNA: TGTGCCAGCAGCCTGACAGGGGCTGGAAACACCATATATTTT. Using reference TRBV11-2 and TRBJ1-3 for the parts outside the CDR3, the full variable domain is EAGVAQSPRYKIIEKRQSVAFWCNPISGHATLYWYQQILGQGPKLLIQFQNNGVVDDSQLPKDRFSAERLKGVDSTLKIQPAKLEDSAVYLCASSLTGAGNTIYFGEGSWLTVV.

The V call is TRBV2, the J call TRBJ2-2; D may be TRBD1 (6 bases). This CDR3 is 14 amino acids long. The germline gives CDR1 SNHLY, CDR2 FYNNEI. V gave up 10 bases and J gave up 1 base, with 13 bases separating them. CDR3 sequence reads: CATIKGQNTGELFF. DNA of the CDR3: TGTGCCACCATCAAGGGACAGAACACCGGGGAGCTGTTTTTT.

This clone occurred a few times. The V and J genes are TRBV3-1 (or the pseudogene TRBV3-2) and TRBJ1-3; D is unresolved. V was clipped by 6 bases and J by 5 bases, with 14 bases between them. CDR1 LGHDT and CDR2 YNNKEL come from the germline V gene (reference sequence). The CDR3 consists of 14 residues. For the CDR3, the DNA is TGTGCCAGCAGTCAGAGGGTCCAGCGAAACACCATATATTTT. Encoded protein: CASSQRVQRNTIYF.

This clone was recorded a few times. The chain is built from TRBV9 and TRBJ2-1; D may be TRBD2 (5 bases). Deletions cut 1 base from V and 2 bases from J, with 10 bases between. The germline gives CDR1 SGDLS, CDR2 YYNGEE. The CDR3 runs to 15 residues. For the CDR3, the DNA is TGTGCCAGCAGCGTAAGCGGAGGTACCTACAATGAGCAGTTCTTC. It translates to CASSVSGGTYNEQFF. The complete variable domain, with remaining parts taken from reference TRBV9 and TRBJ2-1, reads DSGVTQTPKHLITATGQRVTLRCSPRSGDLSVYWYQQSLDQGLQFLIQYYNGEERAKGNILERFSAQQFPDLHSELNLSSLELGDSALYFCASSVSGGTYNEQFFGPGTRLTVL.

The chain is built from TRBV6-7 and TRBJ1-2, with D maybe TRBD1 (6 bases). TRBV6-7 is an ORF, and what it does is uncertain. CDR3 length: 13 amino acids. V lost 6 bases and J 7 bases, leaving 15 bases between the germline ends. The CDR3: CASSSGGGRGYTF. In DNA form, the CDR3 reads TGTGCCAGCAGCTCCGGGGGGGGCCGTGGCTACACCTTC.